These 12 T cell receptor beta chains were all obtained from the same sample, sequenced in a study of regulatory T cells in long-lasting Graves disease. To make TCR beta libraries, researchers used iRepertoire HTBI primers and Arm-PCR of CDR3 regions. TCRdb re-derived calls from the multiplex PCR reads in MiXCR, one entry per CDR3 protein. Of approximately 350,000 distinct CDR3 sequences in the sample, about 10% were seen once. Time point given: newly diagnosed GD, antithyroid drugs for less than 3 months. PBMC-derived RNA was used for the TCR library. The sample was also reused in another study, on T cells in Graves' hyperthyroidism and ophthalmopathy.

The material was peripheral blood mononuclear cells (PBMCs), obtained at new diagnosis, from a patient treated with antithyroid drugs. These TCRs come from a woman younger than 35 with Graves disease.

This clonotype was seen a single time. V usage is TRBV20-1 and J usage is TRBJ1-4; tentatively, D is TRBD1 (6 bases). Trimming shortened V by 0 bases and J by 7 bases, and 18 bases separated the two germline ends. Germline V gene data show CDR1 as DFQATT and CDR2 as SNEGSKA (reference sequence). The CDR3 sequence is 16 residues long. For the CDR3, the DNA is TGCAGTGCTAGAGATTTAAGACGGGGGGCGCGTGAAAAACTGTTTTTT. Encoded protein: CSARDLRRGAREKLFF.

This clonotype was seen many times. This chain links TRBV3-1 with TRBJ2-5; D is unresolved. Trimming took off 1 base at V and 8 bases at J, with 14 bases between the two ends. Germline values: CDR1 LGHDT, CDR2 YNNKEL (reference sequence). CDR3 size: 14 residues. DNA of the CDR3: TGTGCCAGCAGCCAAGGCAGCGAATTGGTAACCCAGTACTTC. Encoded protein: CASSQGSELVTQYF.

In its sample, this clonotype was seen many times. This rearrangement joins TRBV7-8 to TRBJ1-4, with a weak D call TRBD1 (5 bases). Trimming pared 1 base from V and 4 bases from J, leaving 13 bases between. This CDR3 region has 16 residues. Germline V gives CDR1 SGHVS, CDR2 FQNEAQ. CDR3 residues: CASSLVIGGGNEKLFF. CDR3 DNA: TGTGCCAGCAGCTTAGTTATAGGCGGGGGTAATGAAAAACTGTTTTTT.

Only a few counts were recorded for this clonotype. CDR3 loop: CASRYSRSGANVLTF. CDR3 nucleotides: TGTGCCAGCAGATACAGCCGCTCTGGGGCCAACGTCCTGACTTTC. The chain joins TRBV27 to TRBJ2-6, with D hard to call. The CDR3 is made up of 15 amino acids. Per germline, CDR1 MNHEY and CDR2 SMNVEV (reference sequence). V dropped 6 bases and J dropped 0 bases, with 9 bases sitting between them.

At least ten counts were recorded for this clonotype. DNA for the CDR3: TGTGCCAGCCTAAAACAGGTACCGAACACTGAAGCTTTCTTT. It specifies CASLKQVPNTEAFF. The chain joins TRBV18 to TRBJ1-1; TRBD1 is a possible D gene (5 bases). The V end was cut by 8 bases, the J end by 1 base, with 14 bases between. This CDR3 has 14 residues. Germline CDR1 and CDR2: KGHSH and LQKENI.

This clonotype was recorded at least ten times. The chain combines TRBV2 with TRBJ1-1; no definite D call. CDR3 size: 11 residues. V was cut by 8 bases and J by 1 base, with 5 bases left in between. CDR1 SNHLY and CDR2 FYNNEI come from the germline V gene. DNA for the CDR3: TGTGCCAGCGGCTGGAACACTGAAGCTTTCTTT. Its translation is CASGWNTEAFF. The entire variable domain, with the rest obtained from reference TRBV2 and TRBJ1-1, is as follows: EPEVTQTPSHQVTQMGQEVILRCVPISNHLYFYWYRQILGQKVEFLVSFYNNEISEKSEIFDDQFSVERPDGSNFTLKIRSTKLEDSAMYFCASGWNTEAFFGQGTRLTVV.

This clonotype was recorded at least ten times. The rearrangement joins TRBV6-2 or TRBV6-3 to TRBJ2-1, with TRBD1 matching 7 bases. This CDR3 comprises 15 residues. The ends lost 8 bases at V and 4 bases at J; junction bases unmatched: 11. From germline, CDR1 is MNHEY and CDR2 SVGEGT. The CDR3 nucleotides read TGTGCCAGCTTAAAGGGGGCGCCAAGATACAATGAGCAGTTCTTC. This gives the protein CASLKGAPRYNEQFF.

This clonotype was recorded at least ten times. The V and J genes are TRBV19 and TRBJ1-5, with 9 bases lining up with TRBD1. With V trimmed by 4 bases and J by 4 bases, 5 bases remained unmatched. Germline V lookup: CDR1 LNHDA, CDR2 SQIVND (reference sequence). The CDR3 totals 15 residues. DNA for the CDR3: TGTGCCAGTAGTACGGACAGGGGCCGGAATCAGCCCCAGCATTTT. Translating it yields CASSTDRGRNQPQHF.

This clonotype was observed many times. The chain has TRBV7-2 and TRBJ2-1, with TRBD2 identical over 9 bases. The CDR3 consists of 20 residues. CDR1 SGHTA and CDR2 FQGNSA come from the germline V gene. Unmatched junction bases numbered 15, after V lost 3 bases and J lost 0 bases. In DNA form, the CDR3 reads TGTGCCAGCAGCTTGAGGACTAGCGCCTTTGAGGAAAGCTCCTACAATGAGCAGTTCTTC. This sequence encodes CASSLRTSAFEESSYNEQFF.

This clonotype appeared many times. This sequence joins TRBV6-1 and TRBJ2-7; D may be TRBD2 (5 bases). The CDR3 sequence is 15 residues long. Germline V gene data show CDR1 as MNHNS and CDR2 as SASEGT. The germline V and J ends were trimmed by 5 bases and 0 bases, with 14 bases remaining between them. The CDR3 region has the DNA TGTGCCAGCAGTCGTACTAGGACTGGCTCCTACGAGCAGTACTTC. Protein: CASSRTRTGSYEQYF.

This clonotype was counted ten times or more. This chain links TRBV6-1 with TRBJ2-1; 7 bases map to TRBD1. The CDR3 extends over 14 amino acids. The ends lost 8 bases at V and 5 bases at J; junction bases unmatched: 9. Germline V gene data show CDR1 as MNHNS and CDR2 as SASEGT. CDR3 region: CASDQGVPNNEQFF. The CDR3 DNA sequence: TGTGCCAGCGACCAGGGGGTTCCCAACAATGAGCAGTTCTTC.

This clonotype was counted between two and nine times. The chain is built from TRBV24-1 and TRBJ2-3, with TRBD2 matching over 9 bases. The CDR3 is 19 amino acids. J gave up 2 bases and V 2 bases, and 13 bases lay outside the gene matches. Germline CDR1 and CDR2: KGHDR and SFDVKD. CDR3 residues: CATSDWGPASGKDTDTQYF. The CDR3, as DNA: TGTGCCACCAGTGATTGGGGGCCAGCTAGCGGGAAGGACACAGATACGCAGTATTTT.